Included here is one T cell receptor (beta chain) sequence, with context. This sample stems from a study of blood T cell repertoires in COVID-19. The germline V and J ends were trimmed by 6 bases and 0 bases, with 11 bases remaining between them. There are 14 residues in the CDR3. Germline V gene sequence: CDR1 MNHEY, CDR2 SMNVEV (reference sequence). The repertoire was sequenced with immunoSEQ multiplex PCR; TCRdb's copy has only in-frame clones and lacks some. Counted here are approximately 250,000 clones, approximately 86% occurring once; the ten biggest clones make up around 5.5%. The sequenced sample consisted of peripheral blood. The V call is TRBV27, the J call TRBJ1-1; D possibly corresponds to TRBD1 (6 bases). The TCR was taken from a human donor in a cohort sampled during active COVID-19. The CDR3 DNA is TGTGCCAGCAGACCGGGACACCTGAACACTGAAGCTTTCTTT. Translating it yields CASRPGHLNTEAFF.